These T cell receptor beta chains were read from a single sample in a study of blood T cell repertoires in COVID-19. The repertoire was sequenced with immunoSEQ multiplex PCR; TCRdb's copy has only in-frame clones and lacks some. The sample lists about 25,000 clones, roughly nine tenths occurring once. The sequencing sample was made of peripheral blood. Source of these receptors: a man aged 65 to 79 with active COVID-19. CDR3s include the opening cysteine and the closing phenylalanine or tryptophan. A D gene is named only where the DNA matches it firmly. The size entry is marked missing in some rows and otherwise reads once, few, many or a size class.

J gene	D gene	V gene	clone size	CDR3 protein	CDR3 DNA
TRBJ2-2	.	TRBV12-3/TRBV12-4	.	CASSFQTGELFF	TGTGCCAGCAGTTTTCAGACCGGGGAGCTGTTTTTT
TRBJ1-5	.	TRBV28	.	CASEITGSNQPQHF	TGTGCCAGCGAGATCACAGGGAGCAATCAGCCCCAGCATTTT
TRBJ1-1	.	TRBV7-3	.	CASSLYLGQGIAFF	TGTGCCAGCAGCTTATATCTGGGGCAAGGTATCGCTTTCTTT
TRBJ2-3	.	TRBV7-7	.	CASSLGKGDTQYF	TGTGCTAGCAGCTTGGGTAAGGGGGATACGCAGTATTTT
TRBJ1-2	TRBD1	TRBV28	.	CASSPGQGVGYGYTF	TGTGCCAGCAGTCCAGGACAGGGTGTGGGCTATGGCTACACCTTC
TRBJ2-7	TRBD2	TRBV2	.	CASSQPGLVHEQYF	TGTGCCAGCAGCCAACCGGGACTAGTTCACGAGCAGTACTTC
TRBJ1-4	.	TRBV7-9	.	CASSGNRDDHEKLFF	TGTGCCAGCAGTGGAAACAGGGATGATCATGAAAAACTGTTTTTT
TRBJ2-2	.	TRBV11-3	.	CASRTDTGELFF	TGTGCCAGCAGGACAGACACCGGGGAGCTGTTTTTT
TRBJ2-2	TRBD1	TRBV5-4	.	CASSRNRGANTGELFF	TGTGCCAGCAGCCGAAACAGGGGCGCTAACACCGGGGAGCTGTTTTTT
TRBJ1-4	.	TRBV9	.	CASSAQGGVGEKLFF	TGTGCCAGCAGCGCTCAGGGAGGCGTAGGCGAAAAACTGTTTTTT
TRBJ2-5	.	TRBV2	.	CASNGQGIGETQYF	TGTGCCAGCAATGGACAAGGGATTGGAGAGACCCAGTACTTC
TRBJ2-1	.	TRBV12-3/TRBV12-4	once	CASSLGRISEQFF	TGTGCCAGCAGTTTGGGCAGGATAAGCGAGCAGTTCTTC
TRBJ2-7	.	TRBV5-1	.	CASRHTEYEQYF	TGCGCCAGCAGACATACAGAGTACGAGCAGTACTTC
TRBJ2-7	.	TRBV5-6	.	CASSLRQGINEQYF	TGTGCCAGCAGCTTGAGGCAGGGGATCAACGAGCAGTACTTC
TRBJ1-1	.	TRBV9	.	CASSGGGPEAFF	TGTGCCAGTAGCGGGGGCGGCCCTGAAGCTTTCTTT
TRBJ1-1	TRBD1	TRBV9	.	CASSVEPQGDTEAFF	TGTGCCAGCAGCGTAGAGCCCCAGGGGGACACTGAAGCTTTCTTT
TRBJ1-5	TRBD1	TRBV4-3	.	CASSQERDSSLQPQHF	TGCGCCAGCAGCCAAGAGAGGGACAGCAGTCTCCAGCCCCAGCATTTT
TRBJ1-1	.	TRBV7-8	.	CASSVNRVGDTEAFF	TGTGCCAGCAGCGTAAACAGGGTGGGGGACACTGAAGCTTTCTTT
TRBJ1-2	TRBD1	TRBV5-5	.	CASISTGTGHGYTF	TGTGCCAGCATTTCGACCGGGACAGGACATGGCTACACCTTC
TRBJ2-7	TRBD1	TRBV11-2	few	CASSHTTGGDEQYF	TGTGCCAGCAGTCATACTACAGGGGGCGACGAGCAGTACTTC
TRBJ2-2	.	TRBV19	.	CASSKQGPGELFF	TGTGCCAGTAGTAAACAGGGACCCGGGGAGCTGTTTTTT
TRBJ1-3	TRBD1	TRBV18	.	CASSRSGTGSGNTIYF	TGTGCCAGCTCAAGATCCGGGACAGGTTCTGGAAACACCATATATTTT
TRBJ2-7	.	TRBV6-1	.	CASSDPQAKYF	TGTGCCAGCAGTGACCCACAGGCGAAGTACTTC
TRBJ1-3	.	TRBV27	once	CASSLRLVAGNTIYF	TGTGCCAGCAGTTTGAGGCTCGTGGCTGGAAACACCATATATTTT
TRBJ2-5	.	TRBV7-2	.	CASSLGPGVETQYF	TGTGCCAGCAGCTTGGGTCCCGGGGTAGAGACCCAGTACTTC
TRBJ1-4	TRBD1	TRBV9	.	CASSVGTGGYEKLFF	TGTGCCAGCAGCGTGGGGACAGGGGGATATGAAAAACTGTTTTTT
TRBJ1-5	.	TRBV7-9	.	CASSFHPGRSNQPQHF	TGTGCCAGCAGCTTCCACCCAGGCCGGAGCAATCAGCCCCAGCATTTT
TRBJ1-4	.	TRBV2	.	CASSGQAINEKLFF	TGTGCCAGCAGTGGACAGGCGATTAATGAAAAACTGTTTTTT
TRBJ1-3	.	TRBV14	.	CASSQVRERVGNTIYF	TGTGCCAGCAGCCAAGTACGTGAAAGAGTGGGAAACACCATATATTTT
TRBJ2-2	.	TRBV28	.	CASSSTLTDTGELFF	TGTGCCAGCAGTTCAACCCTGACTGACACCGGGGAGCTGTTTTTT
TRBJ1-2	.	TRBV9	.	CASSGGYTNYGYTF	TGTGCCAGCAGTGGGGGGTATACTAACTATGGCTACACCTTC
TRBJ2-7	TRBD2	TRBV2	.	CASIYAGGMIYEQYF	TGTGCCAGCATCTATGCGGGGGGAATGATCTACGAGCAGTACTTC
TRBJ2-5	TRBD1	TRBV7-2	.	CASSPTGQGRETQYF	TGTGCCAGCAGCCCTACAGGACAGGGACGGGAGACCCAGTACTTC
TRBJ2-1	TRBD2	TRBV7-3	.	CASSQSGGAYNEQFF	TGTGCCAGCAGCCAAAGCGGGGGGGCTTACAATGAGCAGTTCTTC
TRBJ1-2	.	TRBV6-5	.	CASSYVRANYGYTF	TGTGCCAGCAGTTACGTGCGGGCTAACTATGGCTACACCTTC
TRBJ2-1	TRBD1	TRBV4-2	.	CASSRSGTDYNEQFF	TGTGCCAGCAGCCGCTCCGGGACAGACTACAATGAGCAGTTCTTC
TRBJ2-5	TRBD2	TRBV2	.	CASKERGGQETQYF	TGTGCCAGCAAAGAGCGGGGGGGCCAAGAGACCCAGTACTTC
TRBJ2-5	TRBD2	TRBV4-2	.	CASSLTPLRASGGGETQYF	TGTGCCAGCAGCCTTACACCTTTGCGGGCTAGCGGGGGTGGAGAGACCCAGTACTTC
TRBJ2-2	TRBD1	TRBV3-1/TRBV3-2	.	CASSQTGGWAGELFF	TGTGCCAGCAGCCAAACAGGGGGCTGGGCCGGGGAGCTGTTTTTT
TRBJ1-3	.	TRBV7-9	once	CASSLRQGYGNTIYF	TGTGCCAGCAGCTTAAGGCAGGGCTATGGAAACACCATATATTTT
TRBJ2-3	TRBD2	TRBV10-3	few	CAISEAKLAGGPKSDTQYF	TGTGCCATCAGTGAGGCCAAACTAGCGGGGGGCCCTAAATCAGATACGCAGTATTTT